A selection of T cell receptor beta chains follows, all from one sample in a study of cytomegalovirus exposure and HLA in healthy donors. Clones were read by immunoSEQ multiplex PCR, and TCRdb kept only the in-frame ones, dropping some. The data show 120,000 to 150,000 clones, around 77% seen once. Input material: PBMCs. Every receptor here comes from a woman aged 40 to 50 in good health and CMV-seropositive. Both conserved end residues are part of each CDR3. D genes are given only for firm matches. Size is stated for part of the rows, as once, few or many counts, or as a class when the clone is expanded.

v_gene,d_gene,abundance,j_gene,CDR3aa,CDR3nt
TRBV5-6,-,-,TRBJ1-3,CASSLASGDPGNTIYF,TGTGCCAGCAGCTTGGCTAGCGGGGACCCTGGAAACACCATATATTTT
TRBV4-1,TRBD2,-,TRBJ2-3,CASSRLTLGLGADTQYF,TGCGCCAGCAGCCGCCTCACGTTGGGACTAGGGGCAGATACGCAGTATTTT
TRBV30,-,once,TRBJ2-5,CAWDGNAGETQYF,TGTGCCTGGGACGGAAACGCGGGAGAGACCCAGTACTTC
TRBV19,-,once,TRBJ1-6,CASKETVNSPLHF,TGTGCCAGTAAAGAGACAGTTAATTCACCCCTCCACTTT
TRBV18,TRBD2,few,TRBJ2-5,CASSRGLAGGSQETQYF,TGTGCCAGCTCACGCGGACTAGCGGGGGGTTCCCAAGAGACCCAGTACTTC
TRBV11-2,TRBD1,-,TRBJ1-1,CASGLQTGPNTEAFF,TGTGCCAGCGGACTTCAGACAGGGCCGAACACTGAAGCTTTCTTT
TRBV5-1,-,few,TRBJ2-2,CASKKTGNPNTGELFF,TGCGCCAGCAAAAAAACGGGGAATCCGAACACCGGGGAGCTGTTTTTT
TRBV18,-,few,TRBJ2-1,CASSPAEPGEQFF,TGTGCCAGCTCACCCGCGGAGCCGGGTGAGCAGTTCTTC
TRBV7-9,-,-,TRBJ1-5,CASSLDSSSNQPQHF,TGTGCCAGCAGCTTAGACAGCTCTAGCAATCAGCCCCAGCATTTT
TRBV5-1,TRBD1,-,TRBJ1-1,CASSLTGGGVNTEAFF,TGCGCCAGCAGCTTGACAGGGGGTGGGGTGAACACTGAGGCTTTCTTT
TRBV19,TRBD1,once,TRBJ1-5,CASSILTGDQPQHF,TGTGCCAGTAGTATTCTCACAGGGGATCAGCCCCAGCATTTT
TRBV5-4,TRBD1,-,TRBJ2-4,CASSFTDRDIQYF,TGTGCCAGCAGCTTTACCGACAGGGACATTCAGTACTTC
TRBV29-1,TRBD1,-,TRBJ1-1,CSVERGLENTEAFF,TGCAGCGTTGAAAGGGGGCTCGAGAACACTGAAGCTTTCTTT
TRBV4-1,-,-,TRBJ1-5,CASSPQISNQPQHF,TGCGCCAGCAGCCCCCAGATCAGCAATCAGCCCCAGCATTTT
TRBV9,TRBD1,-,TRBJ1-1,CASSGGQGGSTEAFF,TGTGCCAGCAGCGGGGGACAGGGCGGCAGCACTGAAGCTTTCTTT
TRBV10-3,TRBD2,-,TRBJ2-7,CAISEISGVSSYEQYF,TGTGCCATCAGTGAAATAAGCGGGGTAAGCTCCTACGAGCAGTACTTC
TRBV5-4,TRBD2,-,TRBJ2-5,CASSLGLAGGETQYF,TGTGCCAGCAGCTTGGGACTAGCGGGGGGGGAGACCCAGTACTTC